These 16 T cell receptor beta chains originate from one sample sequenced in a study of CD8 T cells in ankylosing spondylitis. Study findings and constraints: Typical of ankylosing spondylitis blood, it appeared, was a TCR beta motif of eight highly homologous variants.

These receptors' targets are unknown. Via MiXCR, TCRdb re-called the 5' RACE reads, giving one row per CDR3 protein. The sample has about 200,000 distinct CDR3 sequences; just under 7.5% are singletons. Sequencing input: blood, either unsorted or a sorted T cell fraction (not recorded which). The receptors come from a male donor with ankylosing spondylitis.

This clonotype was detected a few times. The chain combines TRBV24-1 with TRBJ2-1, with D tentatively TRBD2 (7 bases). The CDR3 has 15 residues. Germline CDR1 reads KGHDR; CDR2 reads SFDVKD. The V end lost 5 bases, the J end lost 3 bases, and 13 bases lay between the germline ends. CDR3 in amino acids: CATSALGGVYNEQFF. DNA for the CDR3: TGTGCCACCAGTGCCTTAGGGGGGGTCTACAATGAGCAGTTCTTC.

This clonotype was seen repeatedly, ten times or more. This sequence joins TRBV7-2 and TRBJ2-7, with D tentatively TRBD1 (6 bases). Trimming shortened V by 0 bases and J by 5 bases, and 17 bases separated the two germline ends. The CDR3 contains 16 residues. Germline assignment: CDR1 SGHTA and CDR2 FQGNSA. The CDR3 protein is CASSLAPLQGYDEQYF. The CDR3 DNA reads TGTGCCAGCAGCTTAGCGCCCCTACAGGGCTACGACGAGCAGTACTTC.

This clonotype was detected many times. The chain has TRBV3-1 and TRBJ2-5; 7 bases align to TRBD2. Trimming removed 2 bases from V and 5 bases from J; junction bases left unmatched: 11. This CDR3 spans 16 amino acids. Germline V CDR1 and CDR2: LGHDT, YNNKEL (reference sequence). The CDR3 bases are TGTGCCAGCAGCCAACCTGGCGGCGGGAGACGGGAGACCCAGTACTTC. Translation: CASSQPGGGRRETQYF.

This clonotype was seen at least ten times. This chain links TRBV7-2 with TRBJ1-1; 7 nucleotides line up with TRBD1. The junction had 8 bases not matched to a gene; V was cut back by 4 bases and J by 3 bases. CDR3 size: 15 residues. Per germline, CDR1 SGHTA and CDR2 FQGNSA. CDR3 protein: CASSSPGTADTEAFF. CDR3 DNA: TGTGCCAGCAGCTCACCCGGGACAGCAGACACTGAAGCTTTCTTT.

CDR3 loop: CASSLDRGRTEAFF. In nucleotides, the CDR3 is TGTGCCAGCAGTTTAGACAGGGGCCGGACTGAAGCTTTCTTT. V is TRBV6-2 or TRBV6-3 and J is TRBJ1-1; TRBD1 matches at 8 bases. Germline CDR1 and CDR2: MNHEY and SVGEGT. The V gene end was trimmed by 4 bases and the J gene end by 5 bases; junction bases not matched to a gene: 6. The CDR3 is 14 amino acids.

This chain joins TRBV15 and TRBJ1-5, with D tentatively TRBD1 (5 bases). The CDR3 spans 19 residues. Trimming shortened V by 4 bases and J by 1 base, and 23 bases separated the two germline ends. Germline V CDR1 and CDR2: LNHNV, YYDKDF (reference sequence). CDR3 region: CATSTRAQGPRLSNQPQHF. CDR3 sequence (DNA): TGTGCCACCAGCACCCGGGCTCAGGGTCCAAGACTGAGCAATCAGCCCCAGCATTTT.

This clonotype was detected many times. This chain connects TRBV6-1 to TRBJ2-2; 7 bases are a match to TRBD1. The V segment lost 6 bases and the J segment 0 bases; nucleotides outside the gene matches: 4. The germline V gene has CDR1 MNHNS and CDR2 SASEGT. CDR3 length: 15 residues. As DNA, the CDR3 is TGTGCCAGCAGCTTCGACAGGGCGAACACCGGGGAGCTGTTTTTT. Its translation is CASSFDRANTGELFF.

This clonotype was counted ten times or more. The rearrangement links TRBV12-3 or TRBV12-4 to TRBJ1-2; tentative D call: TRBD1 (5 bases). Between the trimmed V and J ends, which lost 3 bases and 3 bases, there was a span of 8 bases. CDR3 length: 13 amino acids. This chain's CDR3 is CASSLGLYYGYTF. The CDR3 region has the DNA TGTGCCAGCAGTTTGGGGCTCTACTATGGCTACACCTTC.

This clonotype came up many times. The rearrangement joins TRBV28 to TRBJ2-3; 12 bases map to TRBD2. The CDR3 runs 20 residues. The J segment lost 0 bases and the V segment lost 4 bases, leaving 14 bases of the junction unmatched. Per the germline V gene, CDR1 is MDHEN and CDR2 is SYDVKM. As DNA, the CDR3 is TGTGCCAGCAGTTCCCTAAGGGGCGGACTAGCGGGAACAAGCACAGATACGCAGTATTTT. Amino acids: CASSSLRGGLAGTSTDTQYF.

This clonotype has a handful of counts. V and J are TRBV7-6 and TRBJ2-1; D possibly corresponds to TRBD2 (5 bases). The germline V and J ends were trimmed by 3 bases and 0 bases, with 9 bases remaining between them. Germline values: CDR1 SGHVS, CDR2 FNYEAQ. The CDR3 spans 15 residues. CDR3 loop: CASSFGVRSYNEQFF. In DNA, the CDR3 is TGTGCCAGCAGCTTCGGGGTGCGCTCCTACAATGAGCAGTTCTTC. The full variable domain, in which reference TRBV7-6 and TRBJ2-1 provide the parts outside the CDR3, is GAGVSQSPRYKVTKRGQDVALRCDPISGHVSLYWYRQALGQGPEFLTYFNYEAQQDKSGLPNDRFSAERPEGSISTLTIQRTEQRDSAMYRCASSFGVRSYNEQFFGPGTRLTVL.

The table lists this clonotype with many counts. This chain uses TRBV3-1 with TRBJ1-4; no clear D. The CDR3 length is 15 residues. Trimming took 3 bases from V and 6 from J, leaving 14 bases between them. The germline V gene has CDR1 LGHDT and CDR2 YNNKEL (reference sequence). CDR3 loop: CASSQARVDHEKLFF. The CDR3 nucleotides read TGTGCCAGCAGCCAGGCTAGGGTAGACCATGAAAAACTGTTTTTT.

Ten or more counts support this clonotype. This rearrangement joins TRBV28 to TRBJ2-7; D is unresolved. Deletions cut 6 bases from V and 4 bases from J, with 4 bases between. The CDR3 extends over 10 amino acids. The V gene's germline CDR1 is MDHEN and CDR2 SYDVKM. CDR3 region: CASSGYEQYF. In nucleotides, the CDR3 is TGTGCCAGCAGCGGTTACGAGCAGTACTTC.

This clonotype was counted many times. This CDR3 is CASSYSTDRGGHNEQFF. CDR3 in DNA: TGTGCCAGCAGTTACTCTACCGACAGGGGGGGACACAATGAGCAGTTCTTC. The rearrangement joins TRBV6-2 or TRBV6-3 to TRBJ2-1; 9 bases line up with TRBD1. The V segment lost 0 bases and the J segment 5 bases; nucleotides outside the gene matches: 8. Germline assignment: CDR1 MNHEY and CDR2 SVGEGT. This CDR3 comprises 17 residues.

At least ten counts were recorded for this clonotype. The chain carries TRBV12-3 or TRBV12-4 and TRBJ2-4; TRBD2 might be the D (6 bases). The CDR3 covers 13 residues. Between the trimmed V and J ends, which lost 0 bases and 9 bases, there was a span of 9 bases. CDR3: CASSLAWGGIQYF. In DNA form, the CDR3 reads TGTGCCAGCAGTTTAGCCTGGGGAGGCATTCAGTACTTC.

The sample holds many counts of this clonotype. The V and J genes are TRBV20-1 and TRBJ2-7; D perhaps matches TRBD1 (6 bases). The CDR3 has 13 amino acids. Trimming left V 8 bases short and J 2 bases short, with 16 bases between. CDR1 is DFQATT, CDR2 SNEGSKA, per germline (reference sequence). The CDR3 is CSTFEGVTYEQYF. In DNA form, the CDR3 reads TGCAGTACGTTCGAGGGGGTTACCTACGAGCAGTACTTC.

This clonotype has a count of ten or more. The chain links TRBV11-2 to TRBJ2-5; D is uncertain. Trimming removed 1 base at V and 7 bases at J, with 19 bases between. The CDR3 spans 16 residues. Germline V gives CDR1 SGHAT, CDR2 FQNNGV. CDR3 protein: CASSLGLDAIWGTQYF. The CDR3, as DNA: TGTGCCAGCAGCTTAGGGTTGGACGCCATTTGGGGGACCCAGTACTTC.